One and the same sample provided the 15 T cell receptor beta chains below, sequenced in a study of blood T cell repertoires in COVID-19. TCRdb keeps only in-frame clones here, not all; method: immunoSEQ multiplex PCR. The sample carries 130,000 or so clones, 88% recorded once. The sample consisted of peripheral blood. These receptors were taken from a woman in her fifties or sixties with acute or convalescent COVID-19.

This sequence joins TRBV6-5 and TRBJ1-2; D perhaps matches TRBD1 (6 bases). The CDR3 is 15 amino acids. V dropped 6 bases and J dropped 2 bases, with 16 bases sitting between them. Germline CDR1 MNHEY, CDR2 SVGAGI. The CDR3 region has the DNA TGTGCCAGCAGCCGGGTGGGGGACACCAACTATGGCTACACCTTC. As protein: CASSRVGDTNYGYTF.

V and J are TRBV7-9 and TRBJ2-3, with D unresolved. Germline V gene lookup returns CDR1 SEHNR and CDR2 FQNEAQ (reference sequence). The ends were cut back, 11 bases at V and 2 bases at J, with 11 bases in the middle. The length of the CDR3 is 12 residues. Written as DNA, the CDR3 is TGTGCCGCAGAGGCGGACACAGATACGCAGTATTTT. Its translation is CAAEADTDTQYF.

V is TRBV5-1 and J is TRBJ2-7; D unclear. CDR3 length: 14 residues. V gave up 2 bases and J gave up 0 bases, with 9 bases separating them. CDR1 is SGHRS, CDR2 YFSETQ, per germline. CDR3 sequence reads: CASSFYGFSYEQYF. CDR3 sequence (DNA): TGCGCCAGCAGCTTCTACGGGTTCTCCTACGAGCAGTACTTC.

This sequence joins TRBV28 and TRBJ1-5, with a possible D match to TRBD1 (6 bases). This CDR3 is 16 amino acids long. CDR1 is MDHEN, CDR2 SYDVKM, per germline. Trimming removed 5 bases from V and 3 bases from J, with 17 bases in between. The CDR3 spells CASSRPATGDNQPQHF. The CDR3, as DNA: TGTGCCAGCAGTAGGCCGGCGACAGGTGACAATCAGCCCCAGCATTTT.

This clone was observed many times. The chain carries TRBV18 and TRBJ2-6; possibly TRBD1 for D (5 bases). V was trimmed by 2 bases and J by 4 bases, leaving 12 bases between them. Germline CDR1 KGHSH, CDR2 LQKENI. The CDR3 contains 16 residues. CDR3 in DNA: TGTGCCAGCTCACCAAACAGGTTTTCCGGGGCCAACGTCCTGACTTTC. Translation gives CASSPNRFSGANVLTF. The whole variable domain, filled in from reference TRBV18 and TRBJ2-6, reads NAGVMQNPRHLVRRRGQEARLRCSPMKGHSHVYWYRQLPEEGLKFMVYLQKENIIDESGMPKERFSAEFPKEGPSILRIQQVVRGDSAAYFCASSPNRFSGANVLTFGAGSRLTVL.

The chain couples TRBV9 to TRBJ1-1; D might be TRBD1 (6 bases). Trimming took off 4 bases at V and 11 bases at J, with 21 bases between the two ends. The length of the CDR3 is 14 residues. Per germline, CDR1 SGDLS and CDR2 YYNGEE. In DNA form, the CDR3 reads TGTGCCAGCAGCCTAGGGGGGCAGACTATGGGTGCTTTCTTT. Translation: CASSLGGQTMGAFF.

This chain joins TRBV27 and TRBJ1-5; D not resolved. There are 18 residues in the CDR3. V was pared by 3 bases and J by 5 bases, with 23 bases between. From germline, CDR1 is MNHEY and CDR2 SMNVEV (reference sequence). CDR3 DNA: TGTGCCAGCAGTTTTTCGGGTTTGAGAAATAGGCTGGATCAGCCCCAGCATTTT. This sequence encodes CASSFSGLRNRLDQPQHF.

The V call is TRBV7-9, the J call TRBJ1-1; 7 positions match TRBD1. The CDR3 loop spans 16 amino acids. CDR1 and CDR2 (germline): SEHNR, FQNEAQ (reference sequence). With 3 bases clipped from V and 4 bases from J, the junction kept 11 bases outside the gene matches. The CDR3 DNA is TGTGCCAGCAGCTTTCCCCCAAGACAGGGAACCACTGAAGCTTTCTTT. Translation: CASSFPPRQGTTEAFF.

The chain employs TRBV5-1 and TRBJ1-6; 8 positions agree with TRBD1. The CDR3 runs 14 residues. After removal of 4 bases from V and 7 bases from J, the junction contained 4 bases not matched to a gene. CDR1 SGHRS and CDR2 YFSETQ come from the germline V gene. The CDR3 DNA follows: TGCGCCAGCAGCGGGGGACAGGAAAATTCACCCCTCCACTTT. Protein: CASSGGQENSPLHF.

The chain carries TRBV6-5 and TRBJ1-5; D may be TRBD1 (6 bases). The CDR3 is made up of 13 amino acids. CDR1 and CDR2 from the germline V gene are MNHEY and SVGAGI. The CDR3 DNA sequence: TGTGTCGCCCGAGGGGGAAACAATCAGCCCCAGCATTTT. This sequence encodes CVARGGNNQPQHF.

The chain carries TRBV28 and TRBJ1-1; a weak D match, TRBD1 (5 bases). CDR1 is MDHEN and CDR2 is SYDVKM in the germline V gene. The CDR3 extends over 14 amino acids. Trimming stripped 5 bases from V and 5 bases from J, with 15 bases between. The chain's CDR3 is CASSPDVGGTEAFF. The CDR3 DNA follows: TGTGCCAGCAGTCCTGATGTGGGGGGTACTGAAGCTTTCTTT. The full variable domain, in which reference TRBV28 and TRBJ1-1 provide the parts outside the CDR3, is DVKVTQSSRYLVKRTGEKVFLECVQDMDHENMFWYRQDPGLGLRLIYFSYDVKMKEKGDIPEGYSVSREKKERFSLILESASTNQTSMYLCASSPDVGGTEAFFGQGTRLTVV.

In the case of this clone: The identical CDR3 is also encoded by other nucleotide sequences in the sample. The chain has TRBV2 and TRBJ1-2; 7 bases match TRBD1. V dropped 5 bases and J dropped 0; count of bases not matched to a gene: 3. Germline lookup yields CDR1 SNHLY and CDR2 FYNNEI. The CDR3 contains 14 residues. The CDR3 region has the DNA TGTGCCAGCAGTCCAGGGGGGACTAACTATGGCTACACCTTC. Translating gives CASSPGGTNYGYTF. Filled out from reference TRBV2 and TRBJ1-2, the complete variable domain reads EPEVTQTPSHQVTQMGQEVILRCVPISNHLYFYWYRQILGQKVEFLVSFYNNEISEKSEIFDDQFSVERPDGSNFTLKIRSTKLEDSAMYFCASSPGGTNYGYTFGSGTRLTVV.

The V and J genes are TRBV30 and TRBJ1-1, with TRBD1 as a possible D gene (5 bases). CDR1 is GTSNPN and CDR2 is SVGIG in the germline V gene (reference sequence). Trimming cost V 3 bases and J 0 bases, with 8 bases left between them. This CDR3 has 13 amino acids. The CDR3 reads CAWSGRVNTEAFF. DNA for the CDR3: TGTGCCTGGAGCGGCAGGGTGAACACTGAAGCTTTCTTT.

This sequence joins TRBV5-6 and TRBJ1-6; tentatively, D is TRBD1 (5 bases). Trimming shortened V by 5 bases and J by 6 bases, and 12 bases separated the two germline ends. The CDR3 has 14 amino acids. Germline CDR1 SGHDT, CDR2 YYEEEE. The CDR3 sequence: CASRSQGFNSPLHF. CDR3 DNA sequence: TGTGCCAGCAGGTCGCAGGGTTTTAATTCACCCCTCCACTTT.

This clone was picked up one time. CDR3 coding DNA: TGCGCCAGCAACGGGAGGGGGCTAGCTAATACGGTCGGGGATGAGCAGTTCTTC. It yields the protein CASNGRGLANTVGDEQFF. This chain joins TRBV5-1 and TRBJ2-1, with a possible D match to TRBD2 (8 bases). Trimming cost V 6 bases and J 8 bases, with 30 bases left between them. CDR1 is SGHRS and CDR2 is YFSETQ in the germline V gene. The CDR3 totals 18 residues.